This TCR beta chain was identified in a study of CD8 T cells in ankylosing spondylitis (dated 2017 in TCRdb). Concerning the study at large: The study profiled T cell receptor beta repertoires in healthy donors and ankylosing spondylitis patients to find disease-linked TCR variants. Samples of peripheral blood were taken, and for ankylosing spondylitis patients, synovial fluid was collected as well. In total, the full study cohort was made up of 85 to 140 healthy donors and approximately 24 ankylosing spondylitis patients. Beyond this particular receptor, the publication reports: According to the report, matched synovial fluid samples from ankylosing spondylitis patients were significantly enriched for the disease-linked clones. Some of the motif variants had been reported before in the synovial fluid and blood of reactive arthritis patients, a finding that suggests common disease-initiation mechanisms. A TCR beta motif of about 8 highly homologous amino acid variants appeared characteristic of blood from ankylosing spondylitis patients. The disease-linked clones showed a CD8+ phenotype and occurred at relatively low frequencies in peripheral blood.

Turning to this clonotype: Its antigen is unknown. No much larger clonotype is one base removed from it; base qualities were not supplied.

Sequencing used an Illumina HiSeq 2500. Quantitative 5'-RACE with molecular barcodes was the method used to prepare the TCR beta libraries. Per the authors' processing: To identify disease-linked TCR variants, a new computational method was used, one built on a probabilistic model of VDJ rearrangement. TCRdb reprocessing: public reads trimmed at Q25 with fastp, clones called with MiXCR, in-frame beta chains kept. Duplicate CDR3 protein sequences are folded into a single record with the most common DNA and genes. TCRdb, not the authors, supplied the V and J calls. Within this sample are roughly 440,000 distinct CDR3 sequences, with over 15% of them counted one time only. Over 0.9% of the sample rests with the top ten. V and J lose 0 bases and 3 bases, and a span of 6 bases separates them. Reading from cysteine to phenylalanine, the CDR3 counts 13 amino acids. The read is trimmed to its CDR3 DNA, 39 bases read in frame from base 1. CDR1 and CDR2, looked up from the germline V gene, are KGHSH and LQKENI.

This receptor chain uses TRBV18 and TRBJ2-7, with the D gene too uncertain to name. The source material was blood, either unsorted or a sorted T cell fraction (not recorded which). The source of this sequence is a male donor with ankylosing spondylitis. The base sequence is TGTGCCAGCTCACCACCCGCAGACTACGAGCAGTACTTC. The resulting protein is CASSPPADYEQYF.